This T cell receptor (beta chain) was recovered during a study of neoadjuvant anti-PD-1 for oral cavity cancer. In the study overall: Around day 43, patients without progression received a fourth nivolumab dose before surgery.

CDR3 length equals 16 residues. In germline, CDR1 is SGHAT, CDR2 FQNNGV. V lost 4 bases, J lost 6 bases, and 21 bases lay in between. Assay: immunoSEQ multiplex PCR; the TCRdb copy retains only in-frame clones and omits some. The data show about 79,000 clones, with more than 70% seen just once and 3% to 3.5% held by the top ten. Source: PBMCs, taken before nivolumab (anti-PD-1) treatment. The rearrangement uses TRBV11-2 and TRBJ1-2, with a tentative D call TRBD1 (5 bases). The clonotype comes from a person aged 35 to 85 with oral cavity squamous cell carcinoma. CDR3 nucleotide sequence: TGTGCCAGCAGCTATACGGGACGGCGGAGGCTTAATGGCTACACCTTC. This translates into CASSYTGRRRLNGYTF.